This paragraph covers one TCR beta chain sequence. These data come from a study of T cell changes during pregnancy in multiple sclerosis. The protocol was immunoSEQ multiplex PCR, while the TCRdb copy is restricted to in-frame clones and leaves out a portion. The table lists about 68,000 clones, about 90% of them singletons. The CDR3 extends over 12 amino acids. With 6 bases removed from V and 6 bases from J, the gap between germline ends came to 11 bases. Germline V gene lookup returns CDR1 MNHNS and CDR2 SASEGT. The chain joins TRBV6-1 to TRBJ1-1; D unresolved. The sequence was obtained from a female donor with multiple sclerosis, enrolled in a pregnancy study. This material consisted of peripheral blood, taken in the second trimester of pregnancy. In DNA form, the CDR3 reads TGTGCCAGCAGCCGGCCCAGGCCTGAAGCTTTCTTT. Translating gives CASSRPRPEAFF.